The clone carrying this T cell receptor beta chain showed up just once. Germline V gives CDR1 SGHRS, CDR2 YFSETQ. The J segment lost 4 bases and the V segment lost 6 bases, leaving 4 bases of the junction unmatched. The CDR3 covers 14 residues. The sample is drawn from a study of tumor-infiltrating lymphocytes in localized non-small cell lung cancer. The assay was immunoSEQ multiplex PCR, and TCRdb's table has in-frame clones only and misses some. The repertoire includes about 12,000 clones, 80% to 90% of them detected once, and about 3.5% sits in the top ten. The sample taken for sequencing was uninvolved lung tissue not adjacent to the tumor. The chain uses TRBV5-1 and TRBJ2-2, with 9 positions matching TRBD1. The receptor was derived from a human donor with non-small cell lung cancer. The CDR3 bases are TGCGCCAGCATGGGACAGGGTACCACCGGGGAGCTGTTTTTT. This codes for CASMGQGTTGELFF.